Following are 23 T cell receptor beta chains from one sample sequenced in a study of blood T cell repertoires in COVID-19. Profiled with immunoSEQ multiplex PCR; TCRdb holds only in-frame clones, not every one. The table records 50,000 to 65,000 clones, roughly 83% of them present only once. Sequenced sample: peripheral blood. All receptors come from a man between 60 and 70 years old with COVID-19, enrolled during active disease.

V is TRBV3-1 (or the pseudogene TRBV3-2) and J is TRBJ2-3; 12 positions match TRBD2. Looked up from germline, CDR1 is LGHDT and CDR2 is YNNKEL (reference sequence). The V and J ends lost 8 bases and 5 bases, in that order; junction bases with no gene match: 5. This CDR3 contains 14 residues. Here the CDR3 DNA reads TGTGCCAGCGCGACTAGCGGGAGAAAAGATACGCAGTATTTT. Translation: CASATSGRKDTQYF.

This clone came up once. V and J are TRBV5-4 and TRBJ2-2, with a tentative D call TRBD2 (5 bases). Germline values: CDR1 SGHNT, CDR2 YYREEE (reference sequence). The CDR3 loop spans 14 amino acids. V lost 10 bases and J lost 3, with 16 bases in between. The CDR3 spells CADRLYGDTGELFF. As DNA, the CDR3 is TGTGCCGACCGACTGTACGGGGACACCGGGGAGCTGTTTTTT.

This clone was detected only a few times. This chain joins TRBV14 and TRBJ2-3; weak D call: TRBD2 (6 bases). The CDR3 spans 16 residues. The germline V and J ends were trimmed by 1 base and 3 bases, with 14 bases remaining between them. Germline V gene lookup returns CDR1 SGHDN and CDR2 FVKESK. The DNA of the CDR3 is TGTGCCAGCAGCCAAGGTTGGGGGGTTCAAACAGATACGCAGTATTTT. It is translated as CASSQGWGVQTDTQYF.

The V call is TRBV28, the J call TRBJ1-2, with D hard to call. This CDR3 has 13 amino acids. Trimming left V 2 bases short and J 2 bases short, with 6 bases between. Germline values: CDR1 MDHEN, CDR2 SYDVKM. The CDR3: CASSLRGNYGYTF. CDR3 bases: TGTGCCAGCAGTTTAAGAGGGAACTATGGCTACACCTTC.

The chain employs TRBV7-3 and TRBJ2-6; D is ambiguous. With 2 bases removed from V and 0 bases from J, the gap between germline ends came to 5 bases. Germline values: CDR1 SGHTA, CDR2 FQGTGA. The CDR3 consists of 15 residues. CDR3 sequence reads: CASSLFYSGANVLTF. The CDR3 DNA sequence: TGTGCCAGCAGCTTATTTTACTCTGGGGCCAACGTCCTGACTTTC.

The rearrangement joins TRBV10-2 to TRBJ1-1; 8 bases agree with TRBD1. In germline, CDR1 is WSHSY, CDR2 SAAADI. The V segment lost 7 bases and the J segment 0 bases; nucleotides outside the gene matches: 4. This CDR3 contains 14 residues. Here the CDR3 reads CASTQTGVNTEAFF. As DNA, the CDR3 is TGCGCCAGCACCCAGACAGGGGTGAACACTGAAGCTTTCTTT.

The V call is TRBV3-1 (or the pseudogene TRBV3-2), the J call TRBJ1-1; a possible D gene is TRBD1 (5 bases). There are 14 residues in the CDR3. The ends were cut back, 3 bases at V and 6 bases at J, with 14 bases in the middle. Per the germline V gene, CDR1 is LGHDT and CDR2 is YNNKEL (reference sequence). The CDR3 reads CASSHEPQGPEAFF. The DNA for the CDR3 is TGTGCCAGCAGCCACGAGCCCCAGGGTCCTGAAGCTTTCTTT.

This sequence joins TRBV29-1 and TRBJ1-1; no clear D gene. Trimming removed 5 bases from V and 3 bases from J, with 10 bases in between. CDR1 and CDR2 from the germline V gene are SQVTM and ANQGSEA. The CDR3 has 12 residues. This chain's CDR3 is CSVFPQHTEAFF. The CDR3 DNA follows: TGCAGCGTTTTCCCACAGCACACTGAAGCTTTCTTT. The full variable domain, in which reference TRBV29-1 and TRBJ1-1 provide the parts outside the CDR3, is SAVISQKPSRDICQRGTSLTIQCQVDSQVTMMFWYRQQPGQSLTLIATANQGSEATYESGFVIDKFPISRPNLTFSTLTVSNMSPEDSSIYLCSVFPQHTEAFFGQGTRLTVV.

The CDR3 coding sequence is TGCGCCAGCAGCGCGGACAGGGGGAACACCATATATTTT. This encodes CASSADRGNTIYF. The V and J genes are TRBV5-1 and TRBJ1-3; 10 nucleotides match TRBD1. The CDR3 has 13 amino acids. CDR1 is SGHRS, CDR2 YFSETQ, per germline. The V gene end was trimmed by 4 bases and the J gene end by 7 bases; junction bases not matched to a gene: 2.

The chain links TRBV6-5 to TRBJ2-1, with D uncertain. The CDR3 covers 14 residues. V dropped 8 bases and J dropped 9 bases, with 20 bases sitting between them. CDR1 and CDR2 from the germline V gene are MNHEY and SVGAGI. The CDR3 protein is CASHTPGLRGEQFF. The CDR3, as DNA: TGTGCCAGCCATACTCCCGGGTTGCGCGGTGAGCAGTTCTTC.

This chain joins TRBV5-1 and TRBJ2-5; TRBD2 is a possible D gene (6 bases). This CDR3 region has 16 residues. Germline-derived CDR1 and CDR2 are SGHRS and YFSETQ. The V gene lost 3 bases and the J gene lost 5 bases, with 20 bases spanning the gap. The CDR3 region has the DNA TGCGCCAGCAGCTCGGGGTCCAGGCGGGATCGCGAGACCCAGTACTTC. Translated: CASSSGSRRDRETQYF.

The V gene is TRBV28, the J gene TRBJ1-2; D gene uncertain. Between the trimmed V and J ends, which lost 3 bases and 2 bases, there was a span of 10 bases. The CDR3 runs 14 residues. Germline values: CDR1 MDHEN, CDR2 SYDVKM. The CDR3 DNA follows: TGTGCCAGCAGTTTCGGTATCACCAACTATGGCTACACCTTC. Encoded protein: CASSFGITNYGYTF.

J is TRBJ1-1 and V is TRBV3-1 (or the pseudogene TRBV3-2); tentative D call: TRBD1 (6 bases). V dropped 1 base and J dropped 11 bases, with 11 bases sitting between them. Germline-derived CDR1 and CDR2 are LGHDT and YNNKEL (reference sequence). CDR3 length: 12 amino acids. For the CDR3, the DNA is TGTGCCAGCAGCCAAGGACAGGTCGGGGCTTTCTTT. Translating it yields CASSQGQVGAFF.

The chain is built from TRBV9 and TRBJ2-3, with a possible D match to TRBD2 (6 bases). Looked up from germline, CDR1 is SGDLS and CDR2 is YYNGEE. Deletions cut 0 bases from V and 1 base from J, with 9 bases between. This CDR3 is 15 amino acids long. CDR3 residues: CASSVGDWRTDTQYF. CDR3 nucleotide sequence: TGTGCCAGCAGCGTAGGGGACTGGCGCACAGATACGCAGTATTTT.

The chain uses TRBV29-1 and TRBJ2-1; TRBD2 matches 7 bases. Germline V gene data show CDR1 as SQVTM and CDR2 as ANQGSEA. Germline trimming cut 8 bases from V and 0 bases from J; bases unmatched to any gene: 10. CDR3 length equals 15 residues. The CDR3 sequence is CSSPLGGSSYNEQFF. The CDR3 DNA is TGCAGCTCACCCTTGGGAGGGAGCTCCTACAATGAGCAGTTCTTC.

The chain combines TRBV19 with TRBJ2-3, with TRBD1 as a possible D gene (6 bases). The CDR3 has 15 amino acids. The germline V gene encodes CDR1 LNHDA and CDR2 SQIVND (reference sequence). Trimming took 2 bases from V and 2 from J, leaving 11 bases between them. CDR3 amino acids: CASSITQGYTDTQYF. For the CDR3, the DNA is TGTGCCAGTAGTATAACACAGGGATACACAGATACGCAGTATTTT.

The chain links TRBV9 to TRBJ2-2; D may be TRBD2 (6 bases). The germline V gene has CDR1 SGDLS and CDR2 YYNGEE. CDR3 length: 16 residues. Between the trimmed V and J ends, which lost 6 bases and 6 bases, there was a span of 21 bases. The CDR3 reads CASTPRDFVGAGELFF. In nucleotides, the CDR3 is TGTGCCAGCACCCCGAGGGACTTTGTAGGTGCCGGGGAGCTGTTTTTT.

The J gene is TRBJ1-2, the V gene TRBV6-6, with D possibly being TRBD1 (6 bases). Germline CDR1 MNHNY, CDR2 SVGAGI (reference sequence). The CDR3 extends over 13 amino acids. The ends were cut back, 7 bases at V and 7 bases at J, with 16 bases in the middle. The DNA of the CDR3 is TGTGCCAGCACCCAGGACAGCCGCATTGGCTACACCTTC. This translates into CASTQDSRIGYTF.

The V gene is TRBV29-1, the J gene TRBJ2-3, with 7 bases matching TRBD2. Trimming removed 4 bases from V and 2 bases from J; junction bases left unmatched: 6. Germline V gene data show CDR1 as SQVTM and CDR2 as ANQGSEA. This CDR3 is built from 14 residues. This chain's CDR3 is CSVGGGRDTDTQYF. The CDR3 DNA reads TGCAGCGTTGGAGGAGGGAGGGACACAGATACGCAGTATTTT.

The chain is built from TRBV19 and TRBJ1-4, with D unclear. Germline V gene lookup returns CDR1 LNHDA and CDR2 SQIVND (reference sequence). Trimming pared 5 bases from V and 3 bases from J, leaving 13 bases between. The CDR3 runs 15 residues. In nucleotides, the CDR3 is TGTGCCAGTAGTTACTCTGCGGTTCCTAATGAAAAACTGTTTTTT. Protein: CASSYSAVPNEKLFF.

The rearrangement uses TRBV2 and TRBJ2-2, with 7 nucleotides matching TRBD2. Germline V CDR1 and CDR2: SNHLY, FYNNEI. V gave up 2 bases and J gave up 5 bases; unmatched junction bases: 5. There are 15 residues in the CDR3. The CDR3 region is CASSELGGFTGELFF. DNA of the CDR3: TGTGCCAGCAGTGAACTGGGAGGGTTTACCGGGGAGCTGTTTTTT. The variable domain in full, with the rest retrieved from reference TRBV2 and TRBJ2-2, is EPEVTQTPSHQVTQMGQEVILRCVPISNHLYFYWYRQILGQKVEFLVSFYNNEISEKSEIFDDQFSVERPDGSNFTLKIRSTKLEDSAMYFCASSELGGFTGELFFGEGSRLTVL.

Details on this clone: The conserved phenylalanine or tryptophan normally closing the CDR3 is absent here, so this likely arose from a read error. Because the CDR3's place on the DNA is in doubt, the DNA is left out and the CDR3 is given as listed by TCRdb. The chain carries TRBV27 and TRBJ1-5. Germline V gene lookup returns CDR1 MNHEY and CDR2 SMNVEV (reference sequence). A total of 9 residues make up the CDR3, ends included. The CDR3 loop reads CASTSRRGI.

V and J are TRBV3-1 (or the pseudogene TRBV3-2) and TRBJ2-3, with 11 bases identical to TRBD2. Looked up from germline, CDR1 is LGHDT and CDR2 is YNNKEL (reference sequence). J lost 1 base, V lost 4 bases, and 7 bases had no gene match. The length of the CDR3 is 17 residues. CDR3 coding DNA: TGTGCCAGCAGCCCGTTATATAGCGGGAGGGGCACAGATACGCAGTATTTT. It translates to CASSPLYSGRGTDTQYF.